This TCR beta chain comes out of a study of T cell repertoires in cytomegalovirus infection. Comments on this clonotype: Its target is not known.

Using its own MiXCR run on the reads, TCRdb lists one record per CDR3 protein. The sample has 650,000 to 900,000 distinct CDR3 sequences; about 27% are singletons. The sequence came from a human donor in good health (CMV status not recorded). Some clones in this sample may be carry-over from other donors' samples. The sample was cultured CD8+ T cells from PBMCs, taken from culture after CMV antigen stimulation.

This chain's CDR3 is CAARSRGRSDTQYF. In DNA form, the CDR3 reads TGTGCCGCCCGAAGCCGGGGGCGCTCAGATACGCAGTATTTT. The V call is TRBV6-5, the J call TRBJ2-3; either TRBD1 or TRBD2 may supply D (6 bases each). The V end was cut by 11 bases, the J end by 4 bases, with 19 bases between. Germline assignment: CDR1 MNHEY and CDR2 SVGAGI. The CDR3 length is 14 residues.